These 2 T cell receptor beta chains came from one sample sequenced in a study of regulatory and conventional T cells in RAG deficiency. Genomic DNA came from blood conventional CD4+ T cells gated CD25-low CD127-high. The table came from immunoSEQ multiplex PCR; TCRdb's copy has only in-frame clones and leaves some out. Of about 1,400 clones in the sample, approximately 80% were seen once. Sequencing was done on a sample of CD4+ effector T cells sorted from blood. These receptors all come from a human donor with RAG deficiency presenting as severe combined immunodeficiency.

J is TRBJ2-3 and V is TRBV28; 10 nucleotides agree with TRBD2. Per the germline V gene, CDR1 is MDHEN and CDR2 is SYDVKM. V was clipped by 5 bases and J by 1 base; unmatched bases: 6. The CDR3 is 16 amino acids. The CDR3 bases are TGTGCCAGCAGTCCCCCCACTAGCGGGGGCACAGATACGCAGTATTTT. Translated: CASSPPTSGGTDTQYF. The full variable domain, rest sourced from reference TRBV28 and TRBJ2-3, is DVKVTQSSRYLVKRTGEKVFLECVQDMDHENMFWYRQDPGLGLRLIYFSYDVKMKEKGDIPEGYSVSREKKERFSLILESASTNQTSMYLCASSPPTSGGTDTQYFGPGTRLTVL.

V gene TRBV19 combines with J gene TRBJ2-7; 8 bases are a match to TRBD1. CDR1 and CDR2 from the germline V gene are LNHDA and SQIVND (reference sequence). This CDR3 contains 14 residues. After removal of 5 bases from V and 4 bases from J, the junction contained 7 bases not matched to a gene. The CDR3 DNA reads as TGTGCCAGTAGTCCCCAGGGGGCTTTATACGAGCAGTACTTC. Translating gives CASSPQGALYEQYF.